This TCR beta chain is drawn from a study of blood T cell repertoires in COVID-19. Whole-study context: COVID-19 samples from acute and convalescent phases originated in the United States, Italy and Spain. T cells, B-cell-depleted T cells, or PBMCs provided the cDNA or gDNA that served as material.

Per germline, CDR1 SGHRS and CDR2 YFSETQ. Deletions cut 1 base from V and 8 bases from J, with 10 bases between. This CDR3 region has 12 residues. In its sample, this clone was seen once. Original methodology: Counts of nucleated cells, estimated from reference gene primer amplification, were obtained. The table came from immunoSEQ multiplex PCR; TCRdb's copy has only in-frame clones and leaves some out. That table furnishes V, J and clone size, whereas the DNA furnished D and trimming. Here the sample spans over 90,000 clones, more than 70% being singletons. This clonotype originated in a human donor in a cohort sampled during active COVID-19. The rearrangement links TRBV5-1 to TRBJ2-7, with D tentatively TRBD1 (5 bases). The sample taken for sequencing was peripheral blood. CDR3 nucleotides: TGCGCCAGCAGCTTGCAGGGATCGAAGCAGTACTTC. This sequence encodes CASSLQGSKQYF.